The subject of this entry is one TCR beta chain. Its cognate antigen is unknown. The data belong to a study of PD-1 blockade in classical Hodgkin lymphoma. Overall study results and limits: The authors have not defined what causes the repertoire differences, possibly disease activity or prior therapy. Newly diagnosed patients were said to have less baseline TCR diversity than healthy donors did.

As for time point: newly diagnosed, previously untreated cHL patient sample. Negative selection with magnetic separation was used to purify CD4+ T cells from thawed PBMCs. Comparison used PBMCs from newly diagnosed, untreated classical Hodgkin lymphoma. CDR1 is LNHDA and CDR2 is SQIVND in the germline V gene (reference sequence). The J segment lost 1 base and the V segment lost 7 bases, leaving 6 bases of the junction unmatched. The CDR3 is 14 residues long. Method: immunoSEQ multiplex PCR; TCRdb's copy keeps in-frame clones and lacks some. The sample has about 30,000 clones; about 87% are singletons.

Material for sequencing was CD4+ T cells from blood. The rearrangement joins TRBV19 to TRBJ1-1; 7 bases line up with TRBD1. The sequence came from a human donor with classical Hodgkin lymphoma. Written as DNA, the CDR3 is TGTGCCAGTAATACAGGGGCAGAGAACACTGAAGCTTTCTTT. As protein: CASNTGAENTEAFF. Filled out from reference TRBV19 and TRBJ1-1, the complete variable domain reads DGGITQSPKYLFRKEGQNVTLSCEQNLNHDAMYWYRQDPGQGLRLIYYSQIVNDFQKGDIAEGYSVSREKKESFPLTVTSAQKNPTAFYLCASNTGAENTEAFFGQGTRLTVV.